The 28 T cell receptor beta chains below were found in one sample sequenced in a study of vaccination and CD4 T cells after COVID-19. Their antigens are not known. Treatment noted: roughly 10-day PBMC culture with coronavirus spike peptide pools or control peptides (ViraFEST assay). At the Johns Hopkins FTIC core, DNA taken from cultured CD4+ T cells was sequenced by way of the Oncomine TCR Beta short-read assay. One entry per CDR3 protein, called by TCRdb with MiXCR from the PCR reads. The table records some 12,000 distinct CDR3 sequences, about 50% of them present only once. The sequenced sample consisted of CD4+ T cells from blood, cultured in vitro. These receptors originate from a human donor who had recovered from COVID-19.

This clonotype was counted once. The chain recombines TRBV18 with TRBJ2-3; D gene uncertain. V was trimmed by 0 bases and J by 2 bases, leaving 6 bases between them. The CDR3 length is 14 residues. The V gene's germline CDR1 is KGHSH and CDR2 LQKENI. Written as DNA, the CDR3 is TGTGCCAGCTCACCACCTGGCGTCACAGATACGCAGTATTTT. Its protein product is CASSPPGVTDTQYF.

V and J are TRBV6-2 or TRBV6-3 and TRBJ1-1, with a possible D match to TRBD1 (5 bases). CDR3 length: 15 amino acids. V lost 2 bases to trimming and J lost 4 bases, with 14 bases between them. The germline gives CDR1 MNHEY, CDR2 SVGEGT. CDR3 in DNA: TGTGCCAGCAGTTACCGGGAGGGGCCGAGCACTGAAGCTTTCTTT. This encodes CASSYREGPSTEAFF.

The gene calls are TRBV12-3 or TRBV12-4 and TRBJ1-1; the D gene is possibly TRBD1 (6 bases). V lost 9 bases to trimming and J lost 5 bases, with 25 bases between them. This CDR3 is 16 amino acids long. CDR3 region: CARISKAGGASTEAFF. CDR3 nucleotides: TGTGCCAGGATTTCTAAGGCGGGGGGCGCTAGTACTGAAGCTTTCTTT.

The V gene is TRBV12-3 or TRBV12-4, the J gene TRBJ2-5; D remains ambiguous. V shed 3 bases and J shed 5 bases, with 7 bases lying between them. This CDR3 contains 12 residues. The CDR3 region is CASSFSRETQYF. For the CDR3, the DNA is TGTGCCAGCAGTTTTTCGCGGGAGACCCAGTACTTC.

This clonotype was counted between two and nine times. The V call is TRBV11-1, the J call TRBJ2-2; D is perhaps TRBD1 or TRBD2 (7 bases each). The CDR3 is 17 residues long. The germline CDR1 and CDR2 sequences are SGHAT and FQDESV (reference sequence). Trimming left V 5 bases short and J 5 bases short, with 21 bases between. The CDR3 sequence: CASSPGSGRGGTGELFF. The CDR3 bases are TGTGCCAGCAGCCCAGGCTCGGGCAGGGGGGGAACCGGGGAGCTGTTTTTT.

This clonotype was detected a few times. This rearrangement joins TRBV7-8 to TRBJ2-5; no firm D call. This CDR3 has 14 amino acids. The germline CDR1 and CDR2 sequences are SGHVS and FQNEAQ. V was cut by 1 base and J by 4 bases, with 10 bases left in between. The CDR3 loop reads CASSLGGRGETQYF. The CDR3 DNA follows: TGTGCCAGCAGCTTAGGGGGAAGAGGAGAGACCCAGTACTTC.

The genes are TRBV20-1 and TRBJ2-1; weak D call: TRBD2 (7 bases). Germline CDR1 is DFQATT and CDR2 is SNEGSKA (reference sequence). The CDR3 loop spans 16 amino acids. Trimming removed 1 base from V and 5 bases from J, with 18 bases in between. CDR3 region: CSARGAGTRSNNEQFF. The CDR3 region has the DNA TGCAGTGCTAGAGGAGCGGGGACAAGGTCAAACAATGAGCAGTTCTTC.

The V gene is TRBV20-1, the J gene TRBJ1-1; D is unresolved. Trimming cost V 6 bases and J 0 bases, with 17 bases left between them. The V gene's germline CDR1 is DFQATT and CDR2 SNEGSKA (reference sequence). The CDR3 contains 15 residues. In nucleotides, the CDR3 is TGCAGTGCCCCTCCTTTGCCCGGGTTGAACACTGAAGCTTTCTTT. This gives the protein CSAPPLPGLNTEAFF.

This chain uses TRBV19 with TRBJ2-6; the D gene is possibly TRBD2 (6 bases). The CDR3 contains 19 residues. Trimming pared 1 base from V and 0 bases from J, leaving 16 bases between. From germline, CDR1 is LNHDA and CDR2 SQIVND (reference sequence). CDR3 protein: CASSIALGTPSSGANVLTF. Here the CDR3 DNA reads TGTGCCAGTAGTATAGCCCTAGGGACTCCGAGCTCTGGGGCCAACGTCCTGACTTTC.

This chain links TRBV11-2 with TRBJ2-7; 9 positions agree with TRBD1. Germline values: CDR1 SGHAT, CDR2 FQNNGV. The V and J ends lost 4 bases and 6 bases, in that order; junction bases with no gene match: 10. The CDR3 is 15 amino acids. The CDR3 coding sequence is TGTGCCAGCAGCTCATACCGGGACAGGGTAAGCGAGCAGTACTTC. Protein sequence: CASSSYRDRVSEQYF.

The chain links TRBV4-1 to TRBJ2-7; weak D call: TRBD2 (6 bases). The germline V and J ends were trimmed by 4 bases and 7 bases, with 20 bases remaining between them. From germline, CDR1 is MGHRA and CDR2 YSYEKL. The length of the CDR3 is 15 residues. The CDR3: CASSLAEASRREQYF. The CDR3 DNA sequence: TGCGCCAGCAGCCTAGCGGAGGCCTCCAGACGGGAGCAGTACTTC.

This clonotype appeared a few times. This rearrangement joins TRBV7-9 to TRBJ1-2, with TRBD1 identical over 7 bases. The germline V gene has CDR1 SEHNR and CDR2 FQNEAQ (reference sequence). The ends lost 1 base at V and 11 bases at J; junction bases unmatched: 7. The length of the CDR3 is 13 residues. CDR3 nucleotides: TGTGCCAGCAGCTTAGAAAACAGACAGGGTTACACCTTC. It specifies CASSLENRQGYTF.

This clonotype has a handful of counts. This sequence joins TRBV5-1 and TRBJ2-5, with 12 bases fitting TRBD2. In germline, CDR1 is SGHRS, CDR2 YFSETQ. V dropped 4 bases and J dropped 4; count of bases not matched to a gene: 14. CDR3 length equals 18 residues. Here the CDR3 DNA reads TGCGCCAGCAGCCATGGTCAGACTAGCGGGGGACAGGGAGAGACCCAGTACTTC. Translated, it gives CASSHGQTSGGQGETQYF.

CDR3: CASSFLDDEGYTF. The DNA for the CDR3 is TGTGCCAGCAGCTTCCTGGACGACGAAGGCTACACCTTC. The chain links TRBV11-3 to TRBJ1-2, with D uncertain. The CDR3 runs to 13 residues. CDR1 is SGHNT and CDR2 is YENEEA in the germline V gene. Trimming took off 3 bases at V and 8 bases at J, with 13 bases between the two ends.

The chain combines TRBV24-1 with TRBJ2-3; a possible D gene is TRBD1 (6 bases). Germline CDR1 reads KGHDR; CDR2 reads SFDVKD. The CDR3 has 14 residues. Trimming took 6 bases from V and 0 from J, leaving 9 bases between them. DNA of the CDR3: TGTGCCACCAGTCTAGGGGGTAGCACAGATACGCAGTATTTT. Encoded protein: CATSLGGSTDTQYF.

In this sample, this clonotype turned up a few times. This chain links TRBV25-1 with TRBJ1-1; D gene ambiguous. CDR1 is MGHDK and CDR2 is SYGVNS in the germline V gene. This CDR3 has 13 amino acids. V was cut by 7 bases and J by 5 bases, with 14 bases left in between. The CDR3 DNA reads as TGTGCCAGCACCAATACAGTCTTGACTGAAGCTTTCTTT. This codes for CASTNTVLTEAFF.

The rearrangement uses TRBV10-3 and TRBJ1-2; D might be TRBD1 (6 bases). The ends were cut back, 1 base at V and 4 bases at J, with 13 bases in the middle. The germline V gene encodes CDR1 ENHRY and CDR2 SYGVKD. The CDR3 is made up of 15 amino acids. CDR3 region: CAISELVGAPYGYTF. Written as DNA, the CDR3 is TGTGCCATCAGTGAGTTGGTGGGGGCACCCTATGGCTACACCTTC.

V gene TRBV19 combines with J gene TRBJ1-2; D remains unclear. Germline V gives CDR1 LNHDA, CDR2 SQIVND (reference sequence). This CDR3 has 13 residues. Trimming cost V 9 bases and J 8 bases, with 19 bases left between them. The CDR3 protein is CASALEWFRGYTF. The CDR3 nucleotides are TGTGCCAGCGCTCTGGAGTGGTTTCGGGGCTACACCTTC.

The rearrangement uses TRBV7-6 and TRBJ1-1; D remains ambiguous. The CDR3 sequence is 13 residues long. V was trimmed by 8 bases and J by 5 bases, leaving 15 bases between them. CDR1 and CDR2 from the germline V gene are SGHVS and FNYEAQ. CDR3 in amino acids: CASAQEEGTEAFF. The CDR3 DNA follows: TGTGCCAGCGCTCAGGAAGAAGGGACTGAAGCTTTCTTT.

V and J are TRBV20-1 and TRBJ1-1; possible D gene TRBD1, 6 bases. Trimming cost V 7 bases and J 1 base, with 22 bases left between them. CDR1 DFQATT and CDR2 SNEGSKA come from the germline V gene (reference sequence). There are 16 residues in the CDR3. The CDR3 protein is CSGTQDSLGGNTEAFF. The CDR3, as DNA: TGCAGTGGGACCCAGGACAGCCTAGGAGGGAACACTGAAGCTTTCTTT.

This chain links TRBV12-3 or TRBV12-4 with TRBJ1-5; tentatively, D is TRBD1 (6 bases). V lost 7 bases to trimming and J lost 1 base, with 29 bases between them. CDR3 length equals 20 residues. Here the CDR3 reads CASTHFQDSGGTGSNQPQHF. CDR3 DNA sequence: TGTGCCAGCACCCATTTCCAGGACAGTGGGGGAACCGGGAGCAATCAGCCCCAGCATTTT.

The table lists this clonotype with a few counts. The chain links TRBV30 to TRBJ1-4; D is unresolved. Germline loops: CDR1 GTSNPN, CDR2 SVGIG (reference sequence). The CDR3 length is 11 residues. V shed 4 bases and J shed 7 bases, with 7 bases lying between them. The CDR3 is CAWNAGEKLFF. CDR3 in DNA: TGTGCCTGGAATGCCGGTGAAAAACTGTTTTTT.

The chain employs TRBV7-9 and TRBJ2-3; D is possibly TRBD1 or TRBD2 (5 bases each). Trimming took 5 bases from V and 0 from J, leaving 12 bases between them. Germline V lookup: CDR1 SEHNR, CDR2 FQNEAQ (reference sequence). The CDR3 loop spans 15 amino acids. CDR3 DNA sequence: TGTGCCAGCAGCCCCGGGACGTCTAGCACAGATACGCAGTATTTT. Protein: CASSPGTSSTDTQYF.

This clonotype showed up just a few times. The chain joins TRBV10-2 to TRBJ2-2; D gene unclear. The ends were cut back, 6 bases at V and 7 bases at J, with 9 bases in the middle. Germline V gene data show CDR1 as WSHSY and CDR2 as SAAADI. The CDR3 runs to 12 residues. The CDR3 reads CASSATVGELFF. CDR3 in DNA: TGCGCCAGCAGCGCTACGGTCGGGGAGCTGTTTTTT.

The V gene is TRBV5-1, the J gene TRBJ1-6; D remains unclear. Germline CDR1 reads SGHRS; CDR2 reads YFSETQ. The CDR3 covers 17 residues. V lost 0 bases to trimming and J lost 5 bases, with 15 bases between them. Here the CDR3 reads CASSLGLDGRNNSPLHF. CDR3 nucleotide sequence: TGCGCCAGCAGCTTGGGTCTGGACGGTAGAAATAATTCACCCCTCCACTTT.

This clonotype was detected only once. The V call is TRBV18, the J call TRBJ2-7; 7 bases agree with TRBD1. CDR1 is KGHSH and CDR2 is LQKENI in the germline V gene. This CDR3 has 15 residues. V was pared by 0 bases and J by 6 bases, with 8 bases of the junction left unmatched. CDR3 nucleotides: TGTGCCAGCTCACCACCGGCTTCCCCAGGGGGCGAGCAGTACTTC. Its translation is CASSPPASPGGEQYF.

The table lists this clonotype with a count of one. The chain has TRBV6-4 and TRBJ1-5; no reliable D call. CDR3 length: 13 residues. Germline-derived CDR1 and CDR2 are MRHNA and SNTAGT. V lost 8 bases and J lost 2, with 10 bases in between. The CDR3 DNA follows: TGTGCCAGCCCTCTCCTCGGCAATCAGCCCCAGCATTTT. Translated, it gives CASPLLGNQPQHF.

The rearrangement links TRBV9 to TRBJ2-2; TRBD2 aligns across 7 bases. In germline, CDR1 is SGDLS, CDR2 YYNGEE. The CDR3 is 14 residues long. The V and J ends lost 3 bases and 4 bases, in that order; junction bases with no gene match: 3. CDR3 in amino acids: CASSASGGTGELFF. The CDR3 coding sequence is TGTGCCAGCAGCGCCTCGGGGGGCACCGGGGAGCTGTTTTTT.